This T cell receptor (beta chain) was identified in a study of T-cell memory formation after mild COVID-19. The 5'RACE method, run with constant-segment primers, produced TCR alpha and TCR beta cDNA libraries (carrying sample barcodes and UMIs). TCRdb re-called the 5' RACE reads with MiXCR, one entry per CDR3 protein. Among more than 400,000 distinct CDR3 sequences listed, around a sixth were seen once. Turning to this clonotype: Its target is not known.

Whole-study findings and limits: Contracting CD4+ clones were located mainly in CM and EM, and CD8+ clones in EMRA.

CDR3 length: 12 residues. V was shortened by 3 bases and J by 6 bases, with 8 bases between the two germline ends. What was sequenced was PBMCs or a T cell subset sorted from them (not recorded which). The TCR comes from an adult woman who had mild COVID-19 (a few samples of this study predate the infection). Cell type and time point are not known. The rearrangement uses TRBV12-3 or TRBV12-4 and TRBJ1-1; D is uncertain. The CDR3 here is CASSFLGSEAFF. CDR3 nucleotides: TGTGCCAGCAGTTTTTTAGGTTCTGAAGCTTTCTTT.